This entry lists 2 T cell receptor beta chains sequenced from one sample in a study of T cells after yellow fever vaccination. TCRdb independently ran MiXCR on the 5' RACE reads; one entry per CDR3 protein. The sample lists 75,000 to 100,000 distinct CDR3 sequences, almost 9% seen once, with 16% in the top ten. Sequenced here: CD8+ T cells not binding an NS4B(214-222) dextramer, sorted from PBMCs, sampled about 2 weeks after the first yellow fever vaccination. The receptors here all came from a man aged 18 to 29 who received the YFV17D yellow fever vaccine.

This clonotype was counted only a few times. The J gene is TRBJ2-1, the V gene TRBV4-2, with 12 bases fitting TRBD1. J lost 6 bases, V lost 3 bases, and 6 bases had no gene match. Germline V lookup: CDR1 LGHNA, CDR2 YNFKEQ. The CDR3 totals 16 residues. The CDR3 loop reads CASSQAPGQGANEQFF. CDR3 DNA sequence: TGTGCCAGCAGCCAGGCACCGGGACAGGGGGCCAATGAGCAGTTCTTC.

The CDR3 bases are TGTGCCAGCAGCGTGAGTGGGGACACCGGGGAGCTGTTTTTT. This gives the protein CASSVSGDTGELFF. This chain joins TRBV9 and TRBJ2-2; no reliable D call. Trimming took off 2 bases at V and 3 bases at J, with 8 bases between the two ends. Germline CDR1 reads SGDLS; CDR2 reads YYNGEE. This CDR3 has 14 residues. Filled out from reference TRBV9 and TRBJ2-2, the complete variable domain reads DSGVTQTPKHLITATGQRVTLRCSPRSGDLSVYWYQQSLDQGLQFLIQYYNGEERAKGNILERFSAQQFPDLHSELNLSSLELGDSALYFCASSVSGDTGELFFGEGSRLTVL.